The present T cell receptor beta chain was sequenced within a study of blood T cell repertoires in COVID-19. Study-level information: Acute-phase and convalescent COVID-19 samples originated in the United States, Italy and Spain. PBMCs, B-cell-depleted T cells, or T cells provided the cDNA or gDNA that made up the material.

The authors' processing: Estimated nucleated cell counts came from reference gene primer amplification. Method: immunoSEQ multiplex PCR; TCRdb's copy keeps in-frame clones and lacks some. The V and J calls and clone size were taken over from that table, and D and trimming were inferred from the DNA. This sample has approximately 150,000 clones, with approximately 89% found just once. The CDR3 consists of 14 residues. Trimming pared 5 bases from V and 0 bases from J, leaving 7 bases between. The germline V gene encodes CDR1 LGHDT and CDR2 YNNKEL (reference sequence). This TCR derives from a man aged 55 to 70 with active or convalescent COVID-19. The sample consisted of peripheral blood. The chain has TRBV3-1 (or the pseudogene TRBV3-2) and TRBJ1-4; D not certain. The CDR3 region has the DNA TGTGCCAGCAGCGCTAGCGCAACTAATGAAAAACTGTTTTTT. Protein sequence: CASSASATNEKLFF.